This is a list of T cell receptor beta chains from one sample in a study of blood T cell repertoires in COVID-19. The table came from immunoSEQ multiplex PCR; TCRdb's copy has only in-frame clones and leaves some out. Of over 100,000 clones listed, roughly 80% are singletons. The sample taken for sequencing was peripheral blood. The receptors derive from a woman aged 55-70 years with acute or convalescent COVID-19. CDR3s include the opening cysteine and the closing phenylalanine or tryptophan.

v_gene	CDR3aa
TRBV5-1	CASSTRQSGPQETQYF
TRBV18	CASSPIRGYTF
TRBV12-3/TRBV12-4	CASSQGQPQHF
TRBV12-3/TRBV12-4	CASSSGGWGYTF
TRBV29-1	CSVEGGLNTEAFF
TRBV27	CASSFGAGVMNTEAFF
TRBV24-1	CATSDFTGTGELFF
TRBV5-1	CASSLVGGMDYGYTF
TRBV4-2	CASSQGGAGGGGYGYTF
TRBV18	CASSGSYTGELFF
TRBV6-6	CASSFGTDYGYTF
TRBV7-9	CASSLTGDLRDTQYF